This T cell receptor (beta chain) stems from a study of blood T cell repertoires in COVID-19. Patients from Seattle were sampled longitudinally, starting during active infection. This CDR3 has 15 amino acids. Germline assignment: CDR1 LNHDA and CDR2 SQIVND (reference sequence). The ends were cut back, 10 bases at V and 3 bases at J, with 19 bases in the middle. Sequenced by immunoSEQ multiplex PCR; TCRdb stores in-frame clones only, minus some. Of some 180,000 clones in the sample, around 81% are singletons; the top ten hold 9.5% to 11%. The gene calls are TRBV19 and TRBJ2-1; TRBD2 is a possible D gene (7 bases). The sequenced sample consisted of peripheral blood. The clonotype originates from a woman between 35 and 50 years old with COVID-19, enrolled during active disease. The CDR3 nucleotides are TGTGCCACTTGCGGTCCGGGGGGCCTCTACAATGAGCAGTTCTTC. It specifies CATCGPGGLYNEQFF.